Sequencing of this T cell receptor beta chain was carried out in a study of T cell changes during pregnancy in multiple sclerosis. Sequencing used immunoSEQ multiplex PCR; TCRdb keeps in-frame clones, though not all of them. The sample lists 28,000 or so clones, around nine tenths seen once, with under 8.5% in the top ten. The CDR3 loop spans 18 amino acids. The V end was cut by 7 bases, the J end by 3 bases, with 27 bases between. Germline-derived CDR1 and CDR2 are SNHLY and FYNNEI. This clone has just one count. This TCR was recovered from a female donor with multiple sclerosis, enrolled in a pregnancy study. The source was CD8+ T cells from peripheral blood mononuclear cells, collected in the second trimester of pregnancy. The chain carries TRBV2 and TRBJ1-2; D may be TRBD1 (6 bases). As DNA, the CDR3 is TGTGCCAGCACCGAAGATCTGAAGGGGGTTTGGGCCGACTATGGCTACACCTTC. Its protein is CASTEDLKGVWADYGYTF.